This T cell receptor beta chain was observed in a study of shared clonotypes between healthy human individuals. As to this clone: Its antigen is currently unknown.

The CDR3 runs 14 residues. Trimming stripped 2 bases from V and 6 bases from J, with 14 bases between. The germline gives CDR1 SGHDT, CDR2 YYEEEE. General observations from the study: The genetic and exposure-history diversity represented was limited by few donors.

Replicate PCRs were loaded with 250 to 300 ng DNA from unsorted PBMC, about 30,000 T cell genomes. As originally analysed: Junction-only immunoSEQ data arrived without quality scores, meaning filtering differed. Clones were sequenced by immunoSEQ multiplex PCR, and TCRdb holds only the in-frame ones, with some missing. That table gives V, J and clone size, and the DNA gave D and trimming. Of around 530,000 clones listed, roughly 79% are singletons. The specimen was PBMCs. The rearrangement links TRBV5-6 to TRBJ1-1; D gene ambiguous. This TCR was sampled from a woman aged 40 to 50 in good health. Some clones in this sample may be carry-over from other donors' samples. CDR3 sequence: CASSFDTPVAEAFF. Written as DNA, the CDR3 is TGTGCCAGCAGCTTCGACACCCCGGTGGCTGAAGCTTTCTTT.